Listed here are 5 T cell receptor beta chains from one sample, sequenced in a study of T cell repertoires in cytomegalovirus infection. MiXCR, run by TCRdb on the reads, gives a single entry per CDR3 protein. Among approximately 350,000 distinct CDR3 sequences listed, about 35% were seen once. Their target antigens are unknown. The sequencing used cultured PBMCs, collected from culture after CMV antigen stimulation. Every receptor here comes from a human donor in good health (CMV status not recorded). Some clones in this sample may be carry-over from other donors' samples.

The chain is built from TRBV7-9 and TRBJ2-7; 11 bases match TRBD2. From germline, CDR1 is SEHNR and CDR2 FQNEAQ (reference sequence). This CDR3 has 17 amino acids. Trimming took 6 bases from V and 0 from J; bases not matched to a gene: 10. CDR3: CASSPGLAVLSSYEQYF. Written as DNA, the CDR3 is TGTGCCAGCAGTCCGGGACTAGCGGTATTGAGCTCCTACGAGCAGTACTTC.

Only a few counts were recorded for this clonotype. This chain uses TRBV6-5 with TRBJ1-5; D unclear. Germline loops: CDR1 MNHEY, CDR2 SVGAGI. This CDR3 comprises 13 residues. Trimming removed 0 bases at V and 4 bases at J, with 4 bases between. This CDR3 reads CASSYSLNQPQHF. The CDR3 coding sequence is TGTGCCAGCAGTTACTCGTTAAATCAGCCCCAGCATTTT.

This clonotype was seen more than once but under ten times. One end of the junction fails to match germline, which may point to a read error. This chain joins TRBV7-7 and TRBJ2-1; D possibly corresponds to TRBD2 (6 bases). The CDR3 extends over 15 amino acids. Germline CDR1 and CDR2: SSHAT and FNYEAQ (reference sequence). CDR3 in amino acids: CASSLGAGSHNEQFF. The CDR3 coding sequence is TGTGCTAGCAGCTTAGGCGCCGGGAGCCACAATGAGCAGTTCTTC.

This clonotype was seen once. The chain links TRBV15 to TRBJ2-7, with a possible D match to TRBD2 (5 bases). The CDR3 runs to 14 residues. The V gene's germline CDR1 is LNHNV and CDR2 YYDKDF (reference sequence). Trimming cost V 3 bases and J 2 bases, with 11 bases left between them. Here the CDR3 reads CATSSGERPYEQYV. CDR3 nucleotides: TGTGCCACCAGCAGTGGGGAGAGGCCCTACGAGCAGTACGTC.

This clonotype was seen a few times. J is TRBJ2-4 and V is TRBV7-2, with D uncertain. This CDR3 comprises 19 residues. Germline V gene lookup returns CDR1 SGHTA and CDR2 FQGNSA. Trimming pared 1 base from V and 0 bases from J, leaving 19 bases between. Here the CDR3 DNA reads TGTGCCAGCAGCTTAGAGCTCCTAGACCCGACCGGAGCCAAAAACATTCAGTACTTC. This gives the protein CASSLELLDPTGAKNIQYF.